This TCR beta chain emerged from a study of blood T cells in healthy people across ages (dated by TCRdb to the mid-2010s). About the study as a whole: Template switching captured roughly one uniquely barcoded TCR beta cDNA molecule per two T cells in model experiments. The study measured age-related changes in TCR beta repertoire diversity using deep sequencing normalized with unique cDNA molecular identifiers. The donors were split into four age groups: young (average about 16 years), middle-aged (39), aged (over 55) and long-lived (under 90). To avoid experimental bias, donors of different ages were randomly spread across the sequencing lanes. Using the same blood draw, the study looked at two additional independent replicas of 1 million unique cDNA reads for two donors, one aged 18 to 30 and the other aged 80 or older. Points the paper makes about the study in general: Total diversity estimates from one million sequenced T cells were considered lower bounds and underestimates. The long-lived group showed more naive CD4+ T cells, fewer expanded clones and increased TCR diversity than the aged group, suggesting age selection. Because donor CMV infection status was unknown, age-related changes in expanded clonotypes were potentially confounded. Conclusive comparison of naive and antigen-experienced compartments was prevented by the profiling of bulk unsorted PBMCs. There was a strong correlation between observed TCR beta diversity and the percentage of naive T cells measured by flow cytometry. As age increased, observed TCR beta diversity per million T cells dropped in a roughly linear way, and a significant reduction was already evident by age around 41.

The donors were some 39 Caucasian individuals from Russia, aged roughly 6 to 100 years, who were systemically healthy. Each donor gave 8 to 10 milliliters of peripheral blood, drawn into EDTA-treated Vacutainer tubes. Ficoll-Paque density-gradient centrifugation was used to isolate PBMCs, with at least 6 million obtained per sample. Trizol reagent was used to extract total RNA from PBMCs, with at least 5.5 micrograms per sample. The percentages of naive CD45RAhigh/CD27high T cells were determined by flow cytometry on a PBMC aliquot from every donor. A remark on this clonotype: Its antigen is not yet known. No qualities accompany the bases; no much larger clone lies one base away.

Receptors were amplified or captured by 5' RACE. The sample was run on an Illumina HiSeq 2500. A second PCR of roughly 7 to 12 cycles was run with a J-beta primer mix and a sample-barcoded 5' primer. A template-switch 5' adaptor carrying 12 random nucleotides introduced a unique molecular identifier onto each TCR beta cDNA molecule. Each sample yielded at least 2.5 million CDR3-containing paired-end reads. All of the RNA was converted into first-strand cDNA using the Mint cDNA synthesis kit, with a TRBC-specific oligonucleotide serving as the primer. After uracil-DNA glycosylase treatment, a first 18-cycle PCR used universal primers M1SS and BC2_uni_R on all cDNA. The study's own analysis went as follows. For normalization, 1 million high-quality reads, each with a distinct molecular identifier, were randomly selected from each sample. Instead of being binned into consensus sequences, reads with shared molecular identifiers were discarded. CDR3 identification, clonotype clustering and error correction used MiTCR with a Q25 quality threshold and the strictest error-elimination algorithm. Lower-bound total TCR beta diversity was estimated with a nonparametric unseen species model using Euler transformation. Using fastp trimming at Q25 and MiXCR clonotype assembly, TCRdb reanalyzed the public sequencing data and kept in-frame beta chains. Rows are unified per CDR3 protein, each entry keeping the most common DNA and genes. TCRdb assigned the V and J calls; the authors' analysis was not used. This sample lists 540,000 or so distinct CDR3 sequences; roughly 29% were detected once. About a fifth of the sample goes to the ten largest clones.

Taken from the germline V gene, the CDR1 and CDR2 loops are MGHDK and SYGVNS. The CDR3 spans 15 residues, from the cysteine through the phenylalanine. Only the CDR3 DNA is retained, 45 bases long and in frame from the first base. V and J are truncated by 1 base and 3 bases respectively, leaving an intervening sequence of 12 bases. The rearranged segments are TRBV25-1 and TRBJ1-1; no D gene is confidently identified. Sequenced sample: blood. The receptor was derived from a woman between 65 and 79 years old in good health. The DNA reads TGTGCCAGCAGTGAATCGGTGGGTTCATACACTGAAGCTTTCTTT. It codes for CASSESVGSYTEAFF. The full variable domain, completed from the reference TRBV25-1 and TRBJ1-1 proteins outside the CDR3, reads EADIYQTPRYLVIGTGKKITLECSQTMGHDKMYWYQQDPGMELHLIHYSYGVNSTEKGDLSSESTVSRIRTEHFPLTLESARPSHTSQYLCASSESVGSYTEAFFGQGTRLTVV.